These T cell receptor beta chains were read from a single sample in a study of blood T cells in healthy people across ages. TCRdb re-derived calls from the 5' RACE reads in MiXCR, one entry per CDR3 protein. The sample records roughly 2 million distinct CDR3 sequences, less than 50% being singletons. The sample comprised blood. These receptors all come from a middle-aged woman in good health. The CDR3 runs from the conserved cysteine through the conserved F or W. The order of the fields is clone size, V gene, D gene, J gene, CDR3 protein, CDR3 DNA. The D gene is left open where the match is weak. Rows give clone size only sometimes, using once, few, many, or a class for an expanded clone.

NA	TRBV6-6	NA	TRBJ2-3	CASRDGIAVSTDTQYF	TGTGCCAGCAGGGACGGCATAGCGGTTAGCACAGATACGCAGTATTTT
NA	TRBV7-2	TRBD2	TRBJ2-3	CASSFTSGGGDTRYF	TGTGCCAGCAGCTTCACTAGCGGGGGGGGAGATACGCGGTATTTT
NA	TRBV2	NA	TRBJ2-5	CASNVRRGAETQYF	TGTGCCAGCAATGTTCGTAGGGGGGCGGAGACCCAGTACTTC
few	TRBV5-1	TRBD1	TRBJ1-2	CASSLYRTGGDDGYTF	TGCGCCAGCAGCTTGTATAGGACAGGGGGCGACGATGGCTACACCTTC
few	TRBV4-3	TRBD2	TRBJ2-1	CASRRSLAGPSYNEQFF	TGCGCCAGCAGACGTTCCCTAGCGGGCCCGTCCTACAATGAGCAGTTCTTC
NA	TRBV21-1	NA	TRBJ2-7	CASSKALRQKGLIYEQYF	TGTGCCAGCAGCAAAGCGCTAAGACAGAAAGGACTTATCTACGAGCAGTACTTC
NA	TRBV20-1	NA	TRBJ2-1	CSPPYANEYNEQFF	TGCAGCCCCCCCTATGCGAACGAATACAATGAGCAGTTCTTC
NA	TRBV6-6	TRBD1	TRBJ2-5	CASDKTGRETQYF	TGTGCCAGCGATAAGACAGGGAGAGAGACCCAGTACTTC
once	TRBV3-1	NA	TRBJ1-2	CASSQVSEGGYTF	TGTGCCAGCAGCCAAGTGTCCGAGGGTGGCTACACCTTC
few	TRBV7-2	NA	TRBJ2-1	CASRSEVEQFF	TGTGCCAGCAGATCAGAGGTTGAGCAGTTCTTC
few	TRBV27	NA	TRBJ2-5	CASGRDAGRQETQYF	TGTGCCAGCGGTCGGGACGCAGGTCGCCAAGAGACCCAGTACTTC
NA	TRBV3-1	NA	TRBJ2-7	CASSRRRSFGRDNSYEQYF	TGTGCCAGCAGCCGCCGCCGATCTTTTGGGCGGGACAACTCCTACGAGCAGTACTTC